A selection of T cell receptor beta chains follows, all from one sample in a study of T cell responses to AZD1222 COVID-19 vaccine. Generated by immunoSEQ multiplex PCR, the TCRdb table keeps only in-frame clones and is missing some. The table has about 69,000 clones, approximately 87% seen once; the top ten hold 20% to 25%. The sequences come from peripheral blood, collected 28 days after the second AZD1222 dose. All receptors derive from an adult who received the AZD1222 COVID-19 vaccine. Each CDR3 is given with its conserved first and last residue. A D gene is named only where the DNA matches it firmly. Clone size is not always given. Where it is, it says once, few, many or a class for expanded clones.

abundance: -; v_gene: TRBV5-6; j_gene: TRBJ1-6; d_gene: -; CDR3aa: CASSKYSLPLHF; CDR3nt: TGTGCCAGCAGCAAATACAGTCTTCCCCTCCACTTT
abundance: -; v_gene: TRBV2; j_gene: TRBJ1-1; d_gene: -; CDR3aa: CASSGGDEGAFF; CDR3nt: TGTGCCAGCAGTGGGGGGGACGAGGGAGCTTTCTTT
abundance: -; v_gene: TRBV10-2; j_gene: TRBJ2-2; d_gene: -; CDR3aa: CASDTGRQRGTGELFF; CDR3nt: TGCGCCAGCGACACCGGAAGGCAGAGGGGCACCGGGGAGCTGTTTTTT
abundance: -; v_gene: TRBV7-9; j_gene: TRBJ2-7; d_gene: -; CDR3aa: CASSPGNSYEQYF; CDR3nt: TGTGCCAGCAGCCCAGGGAACTCCTACGAGCAGTACTTC
abundance: -; v_gene: TRBV7-2; j_gene: TRBJ2-3; d_gene: -; CDR3aa: CASSPMGGSTDTQYF; CDR3nt: TGTGCCAGCAGCCCTATGGGGGGAAGCACAGATACGCAGTATTTT
abundance: few; v_gene: TRBV6-2/TRBV6-3; j_gene: TRBJ2-3; d_gene: TRBD2; CDR3aa: CASSIRTSGPGTQYF; CDR3nt: TGTGCCAGCAGTATCAGGACTAGCGGCCCGGGTACGCAGTATTTT
abundance: -; v_gene: TRBV5-1; j_gene: TRBJ2-5; d_gene: -; CDR3aa: CASSLIGEVGETQYF; CDR3nt: TGCGCCAGCAGCTTGATCGGAGAGGTGGGAGAGACCCAGTACTTC
abundance: -; v_gene: TRBV12-3/TRBV12-4; j_gene: TRBJ1-2; d_gene: -; CDR3aa: CASSSGNWGYTF; CDR3nt: TGTGCCAGCAGTTCGGGGAACTGGGGGTACACCTTC
abundance: -; v_gene: TRBV7-2; j_gene: TRBJ2-7; d_gene: -; CDR3aa: CASSLGGGQWPYEQYF; CDR3nt: TGTGCCAGCAGCTTAGGGGGCGGCCAGTGGCCCTACGAGCAGTACTTC
abundance: once; v_gene: TRBV19; j_gene: TRBJ1-5; d_gene: TRBD1; CDR3aa: CASSVTGVNQPQHF; CDR3nt: TGTGCCAGTAGTGTGACAGGGGTCAATCAGCCCCAGCATTTT
abundance: -; v_gene: TRBV11-2; j_gene: TRBJ1-2; d_gene: -; CDR3aa: CASGDANSYGYTF; CDR3nt: TGTGCCAGCGGTGATGCAAACTCCTATGGCTACACCTTC
abundance: -; v_gene: TRBV6-2/TRBV6-3; j_gene: TRBJ1-2; d_gene: TRBD1; CDR3aa: CASSYQGASGYTF; CDR3nt: TGTGCCAGCAGTTACCAGGGGGCGAGTGGCTACACCTTC
abundance: -; v_gene: TRBV5-1; j_gene: TRBJ1-5; d_gene: TRBD1; CDR3aa: CASSSGQGNQPQHF; CDR3nt: TGCGCCAGCAGTTCGGGACAGGGGAATCAGCCCCAGCATTTT
abundance: -; v_gene: TRBV4-1; j_gene: TRBJ1-2; d_gene: -; CDR3aa: CASSQDKGGYGYTF; CDR3nt: TGCGCCAGCAGCCAAGATAAGGGAGGCTATGGCTACACCTTC
abundance: -; v_gene: TRBV24-1; j_gene: TRBJ2-2; d_gene: TRBD1; CDR3aa: CATSPGVGQGENGELFF; CDR3nt: TGTGCCACCAGCCCTGGAGTGGGACAGGGGGAAAACGGGGAGCTGTTTTTT
abundance: few; v_gene: TRBV3-1/TRBV3-2; j_gene: TRBJ1-6; d_gene: -; CDR3aa: CASSPLGAGRNSPLHF; CDR3nt: TGTGCCAGCAGTCCCCTAGGGGCAGGGAGAAATTCACCCCTCCACTTT
abundance: -; v_gene: TRBV29-1; j_gene: TRBJ2-2; d_gene: TRBD2; CDR3aa: CSVGTSGGAYTGELFF; CDR3nt: TGCAGCGTTGGGACTAGCGGGGGAGCTTACACCGGGGAGCTGTTTTTT
abundance: -; v_gene: TRBV6-1; j_gene: TRBJ2-2; d_gene: TRBD1; CDR3aa: CASSEWSRAQDRTNTGELFF; CDR3nt: TGTGCCAGCAGTGAATGGAGTAGGGCCCAGGACAGGACGAACACCGGGGAGCTGTTTTTT
abundance: -; v_gene: TRBV5-1; j_gene: TRBJ2-7; d_gene: -; CDR3aa: CASSQGGGGDEQYF; CDR3nt: TGCGCCAGCTCGCAGGGTGGAGGGGGCGACGAGCAGTACTTC
abundance: -; v_gene: TRBV7-8; j_gene: TRBJ2-7; d_gene: -; CDR3aa: CASSLANSGTVTYEQYF; CDR3nt: TGTGCCAGCAGCTTAGCGAATTCAGGGACGGTTACCTACGAGCAGTACTTC
abundance: once; v_gene: TRBV11-3; j_gene: TRBJ1-4; d_gene: -; CDR3aa: CASSFTGGVGEKLFF; CDR3nt: TGTGCCAGCAGCTTTACGGGGGGCGTTGGTGAAAAACTGTTTTTT
abundance: -; v_gene: TRBV5-1; j_gene: TRBJ1-1; d_gene: -; CDR3aa: CASSSLGELNTEAFF; CDR3nt: TGCGCCAGCAGCTCACTTGGGGAACTGAACACTGAAGCTTTCTTT
abundance: -; v_gene: TRBV5-1; j_gene: TRBJ2-7; d_gene: TRBD1; CDR3aa: CASSPDRGDEQYF; CDR3nt: TGCGCCAGCAGTCCGGACAGGGGGGACGAGCAGTACTTC
abundance: -; v_gene: TRBV4-1; j_gene: TRBJ1-1; d_gene: -; CDR3aa: CASSQDVSSTTEPAFF; CDR3nt: TGCGCCAGCAGCCAAGATGTTTCCTCGACTACAGAGCCGGCTTTCTTT
abundance: -; v_gene: TRBV3-1/TRBV3-2; j_gene: TRBJ2-7; d_gene: TRBD2; CDR3aa: CASSRGLAGGGYEQYF; CDR3nt: TGTGCCAGCAGCCGCGGACTAGCGGGTGGGGGGTACGAGCAGTACTTC
abundance: few; v_gene: TRBV27; j_gene: TRBJ2-5; d_gene: TRBD2; CDR3aa: CASRRTSGSVKATYF; CDR3nt: TGTGCCAGCCGTAGAACTAGCGGGAGCGTAAAGGCGACTTACTTC
abundance: few; v_gene: TRBV6-5; j_gene: TRBJ2-4; d_gene: TRBD1; CDR3aa: CASSPARDRGNIQYF; CDR3nt: TGTGCCAGCAGTCCGGCCAGGGACAGGGGGAACATTCAGTACTTC
abundance: once; v_gene: TRBV27; j_gene: TRBJ2-2; d_gene: TRBD1; CDR3aa: CASSRTGLGPGELFF; CDR3nt: TGTGCCAGCAGTCGGACAGGGTTGGGGCCCGGGGAGCTGTTTTTT
abundance: -; v_gene: TRBV3-1/TRBV3-2; j_gene: TRBJ2-1; d_gene: -; CDR3aa: CASSQAMGGPYNEQFF; CDR3nt: TGTGCCAGCAGCCAAGCAATGGGCGGGCCCTACAATGAGCAGTTCTTC
abundance: -; v_gene: TRBV5-1; j_gene: TRBJ1-4; d_gene: -; CDR3aa: CASSLAVGSEKLFF; CDR3nt: TGCGCCAGCAGCTTGGCCGTGGGGAGCGAAAAACTGTTTTTT
abundance: once; v_gene: TRBV5-8; j_gene: TRBJ1-1; d_gene: -; CDR3aa: CASKLPVRTEAFF; CDR3nt: TGTGCCAGCAAACTCCCAGTTAGGACTGAAGCTTTCTTT
abundance: -; v_gene: TRBV3-1/TRBV3-2; j_gene: TRBJ2-3; d_gene: TRBD1; CDR3aa: CASSPRGRGSDTQYF; CDR3nt: TGTGCCAGCAGCCCCAGGGGGAGAGGGTCAGATACGCAGTATTTT
abundance: -; v_gene: TRBV2; j_gene: TRBJ2-3; d_gene: TRBD1; CDR3aa: CASRQDRGRSDTQYF; CDR3nt: TGTGCCAGCAGACAGGACAGGGGGCGTTCAGATACGCAGTATTTT
abundance: -; v_gene: TRBV13; j_gene: TRBJ2-1; d_gene: TRBD2; CDR3aa: CASSAQTSGDNEQFF; CDR3nt: TGTGCCAGCAGCGCTCAGACTAGCGGAGACAATGAGCAGTTCTTC
abundance: -; v_gene: TRBV7-8; j_gene: TRBJ1-2; d_gene: TRBD1; CDR3aa: CASSPITPGQGRRRANYGYTF; CDR3nt: TGTGCCAGCAGCCCTATTACTCCGGGACAGGGGAGACGTCGGGCTAACTATGGCTACACCTTC
abundance: medium-sized; v_gene: TRBV9; j_gene: TRBJ1-6; d_gene: -; CDR3aa: CASSVVGAASPLHF; CDR3nt: TGTGCCAGCAGCGTAGTCGGGGCAGCTTCACCCCTCCACTTT
abundance: -; v_gene: TRBV6-7; j_gene: TRBJ2-5; d_gene: TRBD2; CDR3aa: CASRRAGYEETQYF; CDR3nt: TGTGCCAGCAGGCGAGCGGGGTACGAAGAGACCCAGTACTTC
abundance: -; v_gene: TRBV11-2; j_gene: TRBJ2-3; d_gene: TRBD2; CDR3aa: CASSLAGTDTQYF; CDR3nt: TGTGCCAGCAGTTTAGCGGGGACAGATACGCAGTATTTT